The next 22 T cell receptor beta chains were all read from a single sample in a study of T-cell memory formation after mild COVID-19. MiXCR was run by TCRdb on the 5' RACE reads, yielding one entry per CDR3 protein. Of under 300,000 distinct CDR3 sequences listed, 7% to 10% are singletons. Sequenced material: PBMCs or a T cell subset sorted from them (not recorded which). The receptors were gathered from a man younger than 35 who had mild COVID-19 (a few samples of this study predate the infection). Cell type and time point are not known.

This clonotype came up a few times. The chain joins TRBV5-6 to TRBJ1-4; D gene ambiguous. The CDR3 is 15 residues long. V was shortened by 0 bases and J by 5 bases, with 11 bases between the two germline ends. Germline-derived CDR1 and CDR2 are SGHDT and YYEEEE. CDR3 amino acids: CASSLVGRLNEKLFF. The CDR3 nucleotides read TGTGCCAGCAGCTTGGTCGGCAGACTAAATGAAAAACTGTTTTTT.

The V and J genes are TRBV6-6 and TRBJ1-6; tentatively, D is TRBD1 (5 bases). Germline assignment: CDR1 MNHNY and CDR2 SVGAGI (reference sequence). V was clipped by 0 bases and J by 6 bases, with 12 bases between them. The CDR3 consists of 16 residues. The CDR3 DNA reads TGTGCCAGCAGTTACTCACCAGGGTTAGCTAATTCACCCCTCCACTTT. As protein: CASSYSPGLANSPLHF.

This chain links TRBV10-3 with TRBJ2-5; D may be TRBD1 or TRBD2 (6 bases each). V was clipped by 7 bases and J by 0 bases, with 12 bases between them. Germline assignment: CDR1 ENHRY and CDR2 SYGVKD. The CDR3 sequence is 14 residues long. CDR3 sequence reads: CAIKGGLDQETQYF. CDR3 nucleotides: TGTGCCATCAAGGGGGGATTGGACCAAGAGACCCAGTACTTC.

The V gene is TRBV20-1, the J gene TRBJ1-4, with 8 bases identical to TRBD1. From germline, CDR1 is DFQATT and CDR2 SNEGSKA (reference sequence). The CDR3 is 13 amino acids. V shed 0 bases and J 12 bases; nucleotides not matched to a gene: 6. The CDR3 DNA follows: TGCAGTGCTAGAGATCGCTTGACAGGGGAACTGTTTTTT. It codes for CSARDRLTGELFF.

The V gene is TRBV7-2, the J gene TRBJ2-5, with D perhaps matching TRBD1 or TRBD2 (6 bases each). This CDR3 has 16 amino acids. The germline V gene encodes CDR1 SGHTA and CDR2 FQGNSA. Deletions cut 2 bases from V and 7 bases from J, with 20 bases between. The CDR3 spells CASSLIGVFEGGTQYF. The CDR3 region has the DNA TGTGCCAGCAGCTTAATTGGGGTCTTTGAGGGGGGGACCCAGTACTTC.

This clonotype was observed a handful of times. This chain joins TRBV5-1 and TRBJ1-1; D unclear. The germline gives CDR1 SGHRS, CDR2 YFSETQ. The CDR3 totals 13 residues. V lost 4 bases and J 2 bases, leaving 9 bases between the germline ends. The DNA for the CDR3 is TGCGCCAGCAGCGCGGGGATAAACACTGAAGCTTTCTTT. This codes for CASSAGINTEAFF.

This clonotype has ten or more counts. This chain uses TRBV7-3 with TRBJ1-1; TRBD1 might be the D (5 bases). V lost 4 bases and J 8 bases, leaving 11 bases between the germline ends. In germline, CDR1 is SGHTA, CDR2 FQGTGA. The CDR3 loop spans 12 amino acids. The CDR3 nucleotides read TGTGCCAGCAGCTCCGGGAGGGGCGAAGCTTTCTTT. As protein: CASSSGRGEAFF.

This clonotype has only a few counts. The rearrangement uses TRBV27 and TRBJ1-6; D may be TRBD1 (6 bases). Germline CDR1 and CDR2: MNHEY and SMNVEV (reference sequence). The V end was cut by 1 base, the J end by 7 bases, with 8 bases between. CDR3 length equals 14 residues. CDR3 bases: TGTGCCAGCAGTTTATTGACAGGAAATTCACCCCTCCACTTT. Translation gives CASSLLTGNSPLHF.

This clonotype was picked up a small number of times. The chain has TRBV12-3 or TRBV12-4 and TRBJ2-7; D not resolved. The CDR3 covers 11 residues. V was pared by 6 bases and J by 6 bases, with 9 bases between. The CDR3 DNA reads TGTGCCAGCAGCTCCCGTTTCGAGCAGTACTTC. It yields the protein CASSSRFEQYF.

The chain has TRBV7-2 and TRBJ1-5; 10 nucleotides align to TRBD1. Germline CDR1 is SGHTA and CDR2 is FQGNSA. V was pared by 9 bases and J by 3 bases, with 11 bases of the junction left unmatched. The CDR3 length is 16 residues. The CDR3 coding sequence is TGTGCCAGTTCGACAGGGGGCCCAACTACCAATCAGCCCCAGCATTTT. Protein sequence: CASSTGGPTTNQPQHF. Based on the CDR3 plus reference TRBV7-2 and TRBJ1-5, the full variable domain is GAGVSQSPSNKVTEKGKDVELRCDPISGHTALYWYRQSLGQGLEFLIYFQGNSAPDKSGLPSDRFSAERTGGSVSTLTIQRTQQEDSAVYLCASSTGGPTTNQPQHFGDGTRLSIL.

This clonotype was recorded many times. The missing conserved phenylalanine or tryptophan at the end of this CDR3 makes a read error likely. The limits of the CDR3 on the DNA are not certain, so only TCRdb's listed CDR3 is given. The gene calls are TRBV29-1 and TRBJ1-2. The germline CDR1 and CDR2 sequences are SQVTM and ANQGSEA. The CDR3 numbers 10 amino acids, ends counted. CDR3 in amino acids: CSVDSRDFLS.

The V gene is TRBV7-9, the J gene TRBJ1-2, with D unresolved. The germline CDR1 and CDR2 sequences are SEHNR and FQNEAQ (reference sequence). The CDR3 runs to 17 residues. Trimming left V 2 bases short and J 6 bases short, with 22 bases between. Here the CDR3 DNA reads TGTGCCAGCAGCTTAATCTCCTTGTTCCCACCGAGGGATGGCTACACCTTC. Its translation is CASSLISLFPPRDGYTF. Complete variable domain (other parts from reference TRBV7-9 and TRBJ1-2): DTGVSQNPRHKITKRGQNVTFRCDPISEHNRLYWYRQTLGQGPEFLTYFQNEAQLEKSRLLSDRFSAERPKGSFSTLEIQRTEQGDSAMYLCASSLISLFPPRDGYTFGSGTRLTVV.

The V and J genes are TRBV4-2 and TRBJ2-5; 11 bases map to TRBD2. This CDR3 has 16 amino acids. Germline-derived CDR1 and CDR2 are LGHNA and YNFKEQ. The V segment lost 4 bases and the J segment 3 bases; nucleotides outside the gene matches: 7. For the CDR3, the DNA is TGTGCCAGCAGCCCTTCAACTAGCGGGGGAGAAGAGACCCAGTACTTC. Translation: CASSPSTSGGEETQYF.

This clonotype was seen many times. V and J are TRBV7-3 and TRBJ2-2; D not resolved. Germline assignment: CDR1 SGHTA and CDR2 FQGTGA. The CDR3 is 14 amino acids. The V end was cut by 2 bases, the J end by 5 bases, with 9 bases between. CDR3 coding DNA: TGTGCCAGCAGCTTATACGAATCTACCGGGGAGCTGTTTTTT. Amino acid sequence: CASSLYESTGELFF.

This clonotype has at least ten counts. The chain couples TRBV7-2 to TRBJ2-2; 8 bases are a match to TRBD1. The ends lost 5 bases at V and 3 bases at J; junction bases unmatched: 5. Germline V gives CDR1 SGHTA, CDR2 FQGNSA. This CDR3 contains 15 residues. DNA of the CDR3: TGTGCCAGCAGCGCGGGACAGGTCGACACCGGGGAGCTGTTTTTT. Translating gives CASSAGQVDTGELFF.

The V and J genes are TRBV24-1 and TRBJ2-3, with D hard to call. V dropped 3 bases and J dropped 5 bases, with 11 bases sitting between them. The V gene's germline CDR1 is KGHDR and CDR2 SFDVKD. The CDR3 has 14 residues. In DNA, the CDR3 is TGTGCCACCAGTGATAGGTGGGTTGGAGATACGCAGTATTTT. It is translated as CATSDRWVGDTQYF.

This clonotype was seen repeatedly, ten times or more. The genes are TRBV5-4 and TRBJ2-4; D is unresolved. Germline assignment: CDR1 SGHNT and CDR2 YYREEE (reference sequence). The CDR3 sequence is 15 residues long. V lost 1 base and J lost 7, with 15 bases in between. The CDR3 nucleotides are TGTGCCAGCAGCTTGTTTAAACAAACGGCCAACATTCAGTACTTC. Amino acids: CASSLFKQTANIQYF.

The chain has TRBV11-2 and TRBJ1-5; D is possibly TRBD1 (5 bases). Germline lookup yields CDR1 SGHAT and CDR2 FQNNGV. V lost 3 bases and J lost 4, with 10 bases in between. The CDR3 is made up of 14 amino acids. The CDR3 is CASSFAGSNQPQHF. The CDR3 region has the DNA TGTGCCAGCAGCTTCGCAGGGTCGAATCAGCCCCAGCATTTT.

This clonotype was recorded a few times. V usage is TRBV20-1 and J usage is TRBJ1-6, with D maybe TRBD1 (6 bases). The germline V gene encodes CDR1 DFQATT and CDR2 SNEGSKA (reference sequence). This CDR3 is 14 amino acids long. Between the trimmed V and J ends, which lost 1 base and 10 bases, there was a span of 14 bases. DNA for the CDR3: TGCAGTGCTAGAGGGGGGGCAGTAAACTCACCCCTCCACTTT. The encoded protein is CSARGGAVNSPLHF.

This clonotype was observed at least ten times. J is TRBJ2-3 and V is TRBV10-3; 12 bases align to TRBD2. CDR1 and CDR2 (germline): ENHRY, SYGVKD. J lost 5 bases, V lost 3 bases, and 6 bases had no gene match. The CDR3 spans 16 residues. In nucleotides, the CDR3 is TGTGCCATCAGTGAAGGACTAGCGGGAAGGGTAGATACGCAGTATTTT. As protein: CAISEGLAGRVDTQYF.

V and J are TRBV7-2 and TRBJ2-1, with 15 bases fitting TRBD2. The CDR3 runs 16 residues. Germline CDR1 reads SGHTA; CDR2 reads FQGNSA. The J segment lost 7 bases and the V segment lost 4 bases, leaving 5 bases of the junction unmatched. CDR3 coding DNA: TGTGCCAGCAGCTGGACTAGCGGGGGGGCTCCGAATGAGCAGTTCTTC. Protein sequence: CASSWTSGGAPNEQFF.

The chain joins TRBV6-6 to TRBJ2-5, with D perhaps given as TRBD1 or TRBD2 (5 bases each). Trimming cost V 6 bases and J 5 bases, with 16 bases left between them. Looked up from germline, CDR1 is MNHNY and CDR2 is SVGAGI (reference sequence). This CDR3 is 14 amino acids long. In DNA form, the CDR3 reads TGTGCCAGCAGCCGGGACGCCGGGTCGGAGACCCAGTACTTC. Its protein is CASSRDAGSETQYF.